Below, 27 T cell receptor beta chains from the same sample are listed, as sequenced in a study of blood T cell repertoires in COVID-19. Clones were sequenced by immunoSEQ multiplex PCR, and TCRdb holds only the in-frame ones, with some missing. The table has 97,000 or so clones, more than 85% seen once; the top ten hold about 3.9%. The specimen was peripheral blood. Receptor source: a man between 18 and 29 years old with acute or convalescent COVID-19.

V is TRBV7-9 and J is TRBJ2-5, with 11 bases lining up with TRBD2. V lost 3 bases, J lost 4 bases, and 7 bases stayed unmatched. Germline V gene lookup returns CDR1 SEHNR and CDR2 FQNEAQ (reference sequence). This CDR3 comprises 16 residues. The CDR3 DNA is TGTGCCAGCAGCTTGGCTAGCGGGGGGCCCCCAGAGACCCAGTACTTC. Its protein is CASSLASGGPPETQYF.

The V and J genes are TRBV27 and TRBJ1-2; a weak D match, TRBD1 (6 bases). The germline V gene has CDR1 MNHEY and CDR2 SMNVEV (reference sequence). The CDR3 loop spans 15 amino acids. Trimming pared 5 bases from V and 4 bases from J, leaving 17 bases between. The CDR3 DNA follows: TGTGCCAGCAGTCCGACGGACAGAGGGCTCTATGGCTACACCTTC. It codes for CASSPTDRGLYGYTF.

Here the CDR3 reads CASSVKGRGTYTDTQYF. The CDR3, as DNA: TGTGCCAGCAGCGTAAAGGGCAGAGGGACTTACACAGATACGCAGTATTTT. This sequence joins TRBV9 and TRBJ2-3; tentative D call: TRBD2 (6 bases). Germline CDR1 reads SGDLS; CDR2 reads YYNGEE. Trimming took off 1 base at V and 2 bases at J, with 17 bases between the two ends. CDR3 length: 17 residues.

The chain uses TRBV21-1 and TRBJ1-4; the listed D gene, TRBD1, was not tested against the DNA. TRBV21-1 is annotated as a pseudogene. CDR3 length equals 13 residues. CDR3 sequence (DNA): TGTGCCAGCAAAAATTGTACAGACGAAAAACTGTTTTTT. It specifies CASKNCTDEKLFF.

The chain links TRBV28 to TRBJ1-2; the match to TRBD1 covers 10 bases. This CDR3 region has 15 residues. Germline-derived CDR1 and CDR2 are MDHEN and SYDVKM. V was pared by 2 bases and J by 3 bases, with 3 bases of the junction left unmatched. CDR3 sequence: CASSLAGQGHYGYTF. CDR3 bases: TGTGCCAGCAGTTTAGCGGGACAGGGGCACTATGGCTACACCTTC.

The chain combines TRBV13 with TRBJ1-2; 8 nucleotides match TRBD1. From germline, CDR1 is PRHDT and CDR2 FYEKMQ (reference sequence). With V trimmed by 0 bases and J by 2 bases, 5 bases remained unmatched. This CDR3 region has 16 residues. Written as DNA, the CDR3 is TGTGCCAGCAGCTTAGGGGGGACAGGTGAAAACTATGGCTACACCTTC. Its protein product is CASSLGGTGENYGYTF.

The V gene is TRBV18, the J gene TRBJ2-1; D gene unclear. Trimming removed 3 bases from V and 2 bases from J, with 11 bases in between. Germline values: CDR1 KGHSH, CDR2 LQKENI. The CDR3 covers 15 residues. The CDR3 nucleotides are TGTGCCAGCTCACCGATTAACTCCGCCTACAATGAGCAGTTCTTC. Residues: CASSPINSAYNEQFF.

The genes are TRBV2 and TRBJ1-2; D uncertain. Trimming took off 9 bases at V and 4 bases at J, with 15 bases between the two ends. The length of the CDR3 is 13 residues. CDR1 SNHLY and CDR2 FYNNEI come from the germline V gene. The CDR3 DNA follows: TGTGCCAGTGAAGAAAGAGTTTTCTATGGCTACACCTTC. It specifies CASEERVFYGYTF. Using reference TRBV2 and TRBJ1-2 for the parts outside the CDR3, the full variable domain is EPEVTQTPSHQVTQMGQEVILRCVPISNHLYFYWYRQILGQKVEFLVSFYNNEISEKSEIFDDQFSVERPDGSNFTLKIRSTKLEDSAMYFCASEERVFYGYTFGSGTRLTVV.

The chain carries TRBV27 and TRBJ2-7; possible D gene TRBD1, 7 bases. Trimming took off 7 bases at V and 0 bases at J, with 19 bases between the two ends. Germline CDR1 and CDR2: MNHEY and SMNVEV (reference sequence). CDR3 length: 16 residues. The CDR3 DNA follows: TGTGCCAGCACCGCCCTGGCGGGGACAGTCTCCTACGAGCAGTACTTC. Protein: CASTALAGTVSYEQYF.

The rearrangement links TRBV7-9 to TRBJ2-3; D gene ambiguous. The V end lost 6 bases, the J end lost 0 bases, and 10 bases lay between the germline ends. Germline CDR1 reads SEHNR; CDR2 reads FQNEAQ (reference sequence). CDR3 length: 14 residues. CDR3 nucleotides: TGTGCCAGCAGTTATCTAGGTAGCACAGATACGCAGTATTTT. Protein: CASSYLGSTDTQYF.

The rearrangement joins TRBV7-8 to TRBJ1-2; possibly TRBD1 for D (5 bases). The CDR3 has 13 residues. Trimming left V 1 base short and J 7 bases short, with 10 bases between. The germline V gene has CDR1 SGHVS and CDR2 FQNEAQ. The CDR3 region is CASSLEFGGGYTF. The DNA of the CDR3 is TGTGCCAGCAGCTTAGAATTCGGGGGTGGCTACACCTTC.

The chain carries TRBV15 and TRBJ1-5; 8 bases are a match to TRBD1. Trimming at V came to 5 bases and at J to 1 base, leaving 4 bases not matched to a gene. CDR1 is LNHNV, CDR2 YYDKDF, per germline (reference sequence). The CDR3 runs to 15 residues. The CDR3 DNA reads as TGTGCCACCAGCGGGTGGACAGGGAGCAATCAGCCCCAGCATTTT. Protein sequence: CATSGWTGSNQPQHF.

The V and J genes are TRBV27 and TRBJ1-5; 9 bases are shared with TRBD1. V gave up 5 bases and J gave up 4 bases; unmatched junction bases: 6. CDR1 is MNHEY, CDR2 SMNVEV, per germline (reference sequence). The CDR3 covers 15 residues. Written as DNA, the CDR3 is TGTGCCAGCAGTCTCAACAGGGGGCTGAATCAGCCCCAGCATTTT. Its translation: CASSLNRGLNQPQHF.

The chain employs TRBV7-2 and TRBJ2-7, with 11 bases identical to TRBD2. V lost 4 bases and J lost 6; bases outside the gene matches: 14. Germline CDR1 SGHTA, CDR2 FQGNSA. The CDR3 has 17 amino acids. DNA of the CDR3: TGTGCCAGCAGCTCCTCAAGGGGGCTAGCGGGGGGTGGCGAGCAGTACTTC. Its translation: CASSSSRGLAGGGEQYF.

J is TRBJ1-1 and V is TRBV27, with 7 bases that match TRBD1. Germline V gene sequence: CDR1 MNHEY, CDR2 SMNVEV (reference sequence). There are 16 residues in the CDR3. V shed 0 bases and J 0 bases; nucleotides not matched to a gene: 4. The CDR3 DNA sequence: TGTGCCAGCAGTTTATCCTCCAGGGGGATGAACACTGAAGCTTTCTTT. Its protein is CASSLSSRGMNTEAFF.

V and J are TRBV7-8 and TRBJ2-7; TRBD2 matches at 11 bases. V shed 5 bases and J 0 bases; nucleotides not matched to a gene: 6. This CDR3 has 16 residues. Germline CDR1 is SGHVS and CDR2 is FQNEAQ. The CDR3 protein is CASSITSGGSSYEQYF. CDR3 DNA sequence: TGTGCCAGCAGCATCACTAGCGGGGGTTCCTCCTACGAGCAGTACTTC. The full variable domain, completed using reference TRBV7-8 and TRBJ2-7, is GAGVSQSPRYKVAKRGQDVALRCDPISGHVSLFWYQQALGQGPEFLTYFQNEAQLDKSGLPSDRFFAERPEGSVSTLKIQRTQQEDSAVYLCASSITSGGSSYEQYFGPGTRLTVT.

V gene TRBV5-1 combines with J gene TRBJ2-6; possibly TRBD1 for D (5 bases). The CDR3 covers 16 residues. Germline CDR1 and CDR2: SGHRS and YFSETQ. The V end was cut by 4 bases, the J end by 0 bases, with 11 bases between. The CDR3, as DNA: TGCGCCAGCAGCATCCGACAGAGCTCTGGGGCCAACGTCCTGACTTTC. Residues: CASSIRQSSGANVLTF. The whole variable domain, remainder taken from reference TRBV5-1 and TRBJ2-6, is KAGVTQTPRYLIKTRGQQVTLSCSPISGHRSVSWYQQTPGQGLQFLFEYFSETQRNKGNFPGRFSGRQFSNSRSEMNVSTLELGDSALYLCASSIRQSSGANVLTFGAGSRLTVL.

This CDR3 reads CASSPQQGDVEAFF. CDR3 coding DNA: TGTGCCAGCTCACCTCAACAGGGGGACGTCGAAGCTTTCTTT. The chain employs TRBV18 and TRBJ1-1, with TRBD1 matching 8 bases. Trimming took 3 bases from V and 8 from J; bases not matched to a gene: 8. The CDR3 extends over 14 amino acids. The germline gives CDR1 KGHSH, CDR2 LQKENI.

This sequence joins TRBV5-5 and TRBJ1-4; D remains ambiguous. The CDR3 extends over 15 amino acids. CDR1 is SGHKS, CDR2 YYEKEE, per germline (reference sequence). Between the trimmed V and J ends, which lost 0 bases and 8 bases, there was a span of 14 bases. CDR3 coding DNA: TGTGCCAGCAGCTTGGCCGCGGGAGTTGGAGAAAAACTGTTTTTT. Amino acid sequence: CASSLAAGVGEKLFF.

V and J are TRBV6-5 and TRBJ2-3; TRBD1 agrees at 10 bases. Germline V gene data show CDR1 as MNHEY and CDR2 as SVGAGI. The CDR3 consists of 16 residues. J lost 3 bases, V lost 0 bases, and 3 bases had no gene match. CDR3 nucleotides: TGTGCCAGCAGTTACTCTCCGGGACAGGGGACAGATACGCAGTATTTT. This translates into CASSYSPGQGTDTQYF.

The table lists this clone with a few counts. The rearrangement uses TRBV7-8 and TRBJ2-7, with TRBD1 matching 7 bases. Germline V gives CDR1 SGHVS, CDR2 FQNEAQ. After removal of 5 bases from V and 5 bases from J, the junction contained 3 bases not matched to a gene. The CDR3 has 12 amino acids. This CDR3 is CASSTDRDEQYF. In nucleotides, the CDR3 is TGTGCCAGCAGCACCGACAGGGACGAGCAGTACTTC. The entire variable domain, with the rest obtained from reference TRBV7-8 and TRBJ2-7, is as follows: GAGVSQSPRYKVAKRGQDVALRCDPISGHVSLFWYQQALGQGPEFLTYFQNEAQLDKSGLPSDRFFAERPEGSVSTLKIQRTQQEDSAVYLCASSTDRDEQYFGPGTRLTVT.

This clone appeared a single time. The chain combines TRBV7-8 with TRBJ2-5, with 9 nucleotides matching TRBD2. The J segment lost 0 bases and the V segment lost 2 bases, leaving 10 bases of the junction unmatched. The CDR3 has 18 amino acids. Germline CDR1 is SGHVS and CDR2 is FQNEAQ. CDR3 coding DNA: TGTGCCAGCAGCTTACCTCTAGCGGGAATTCCGTACCAAGAGACCCAGTACTTC. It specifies CASSLPLAGIPYQETQYF.

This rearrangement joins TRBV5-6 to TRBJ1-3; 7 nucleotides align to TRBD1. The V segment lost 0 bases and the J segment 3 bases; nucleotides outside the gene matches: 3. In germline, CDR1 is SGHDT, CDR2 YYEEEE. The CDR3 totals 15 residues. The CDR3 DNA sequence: TGTGCCAGCAGCTTGGCAGGGGGGATTGGAAACACCATATATTTT. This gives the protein CASSLAGGIGNTIYF.

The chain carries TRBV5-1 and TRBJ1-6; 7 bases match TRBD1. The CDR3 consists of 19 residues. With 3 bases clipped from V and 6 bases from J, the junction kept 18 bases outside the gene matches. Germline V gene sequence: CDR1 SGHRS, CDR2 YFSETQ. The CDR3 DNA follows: TGCGCCAGCAGCTACTACCGGGACAGTGCCCAACACATTAATTCACCCCTCCACTTT. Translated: CASSYYRDSAQHINSPLHF.

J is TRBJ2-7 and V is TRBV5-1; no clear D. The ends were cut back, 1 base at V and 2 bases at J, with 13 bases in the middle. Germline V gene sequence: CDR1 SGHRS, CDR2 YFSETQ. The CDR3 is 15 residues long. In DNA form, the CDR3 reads TGCGCCAGCAGCTTGCTAATAGACTCAACCTACGAGCAGTACTTC. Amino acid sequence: CASSLLIDSTYEQYF.

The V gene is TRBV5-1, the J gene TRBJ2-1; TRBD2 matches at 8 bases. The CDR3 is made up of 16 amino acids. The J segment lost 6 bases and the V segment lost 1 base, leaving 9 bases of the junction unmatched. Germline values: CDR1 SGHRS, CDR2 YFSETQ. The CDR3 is CASSLTGTSGFNEQFF. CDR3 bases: TGCGCCAGCAGCTTGACCGGGACTAGTGGTTTCAATGAGCAGTTCTTC.

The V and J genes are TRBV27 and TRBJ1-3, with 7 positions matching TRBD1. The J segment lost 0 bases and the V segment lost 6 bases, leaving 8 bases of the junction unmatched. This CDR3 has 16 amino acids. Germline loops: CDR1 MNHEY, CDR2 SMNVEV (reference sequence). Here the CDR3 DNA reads TGTGCCAGCAGGAAGACGTCAGGGGGCTCTGGAAACACCATATATTTT. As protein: CASRKTSGGSGNTIYF.